These 25 T cell receptor beta chains originate from one sample sequenced in a study of CD8 T cells in Susac syndrome. An amount of RNA that ranged from roughly 0.5 to 1 ug was reverse transcribed with random hexamers. In TCRdb, the immunoSEQ multiplex PCR reads were re-called with MiXCR into one record per CDR3 protein. This sample has under 200,000 distinct CDR3 sequences, with around 94% found just once. Sample: CD4+ T cells from PBMCs. These TCRs come from a human donor in good health.

This rearrangement joins TRBV30 to TRBJ2-6; TRBD1 aligns across 10 bases. V lost 3 bases, J lost 0 bases, and 5 bases stayed unmatched. CDR3 length: 17 residues. The germline gives CDR1 GTSNPN, CDR2 SVGIG (reference sequence). In nucleotides, the CDR3 is TGTGCCTGGAGCAGGCGGGACAGGGGCTCTGGGGCCAACGTCCTGACTTTC. Residues: CAWSRRDRGSGANVLTF.

This chain links TRBV20-1 with TRBJ2-3; D gene uncertain. The CDR3 is 13 residues long. CDR1 is DFQATT, CDR2 SNEGSKA, per germline (reference sequence). Trimming shortened V by 0 bases and J by 9 bases, and 13 bases separated the two germline ends. The CDR3 bases are TGCAGTGCTAGAGATCGACCCCTAGGGACGCAGTATTTT. Its protein is CSARDRPLGTQYF.

V is TRBV30 and J is TRBJ1-4; unclear D gene. Germline CDR1 is GTSNPN and CDR2 is SVGIG (reference sequence). The ends were cut back, 0 bases at V and 0 bases at J, with 14 bases in the middle. The CDR3 covers 17 residues. CDR3 amino acids: CAWSVRVQSATNEKLFF. DNA of the CDR3: TGTGCCTGGAGTGTTCGGGTACAGAGTGCAACTAATGAAAAACTGTTTTTT.

The genes are TRBV20-1 and TRBJ1-6; no firm D call. Trimming took 0 bases from V and 14 from J, leaving 8 bases between them. The CDR3 is made up of 11 amino acids. CDR1 and CDR2 (germline): DFQATT, SNEGSKA (reference sequence). The CDR3 DNA sequence: TGCAGTGCTAGAGACCCCCCCGCCCTCCACTTT. Protein: CSARDPPALHF.

V and J are TRBV29-1 and TRBJ2-7, with TRBD2 as a possible D gene (6 bases). V lost 5 bases, J lost 0 bases, and 14 bases lay in between. The CDR3 totals 14 residues. CDR1 is SQVTM, CDR2 ANQGSEA, per germline. Here the CDR3 reads CSVISGLVSYEQYF. The CDR3, as DNA: TGCAGCGTTATCAGCGGGTTAGTCTCCTACGAGCAGTACTTC.

The J gene is TRBJ2-5, the V gene TRBV29-1; no definite D call. Germline V lookup: CDR1 SQVTM, CDR2 ANQGSEA. CDR3 length: 11 residues. Trimming stripped 6 bases from V and 5 bases from J, with 10 bases between. CDR3 protein: CSVVPEETQYF. CDR3 coding DNA: TGCAGCGTCGTACCTGAGGAGACCCAGTACTTC.

The chain couples TRBV20-1 to TRBJ1-3; D not certain. The ends were cut back, 5 bases at V and 0 bases at J, with 8 bases in the middle. This CDR3 region has 13 residues. CDR1 and CDR2 from the germline V gene are DFQATT and SNEGSKA (reference sequence). CDR3 DNA sequence: TGCAGTGCTTTCCAGAGCTCTGGAAACACCATATATTTT. Its translation: CSAFQSSGNTIYF.

This clonotype came up once. The chain combines TRBV20-1 with TRBJ1-1; D gene unclear. V lost 6 bases and J lost 3, with 17 bases in between. Germline V gene lookup returns CDR1 DFQATT and CDR2 SNEGSKA (reference sequence). CDR3 length: 14 amino acids. CDR3 region: CSAARTEWDTEAFF. The CDR3 bases are TGCAGTGCCGCCCGTACGGAATGGGACACTGAAGCTTTCTTT.

A few counts support this clonotype. This sequence joins TRBV19 and TRBJ2-5; TRBD2 agrees at 9 bases. J gave up 3 bases and V 5 bases, and 7 bases lay outside the gene matches. In germline, CDR1 is LNHDA, CDR2 SQIVND (reference sequence). The CDR3 spans 15 residues. This chain's CDR3 is CASSSSGGREETQYF. The DNA of the CDR3 is TGTGCCAGTAGTTCGAGCGGGGGGCGGGAAGAGACCCAGTACTTC.

This chain uses TRBV7-3 with TRBJ2-7; 9 bases fit TRBD2. V was clipped by 4 bases and J by 6 bases; unmatched bases: 7. This CDR3 contains 14 residues. Looked up from germline, CDR1 is SGHTA and CDR2 is FQGTGA. The CDR3 loop reads CASSSSGGSAEQYF. CDR3 coding DNA: TGTGCCAGCAGCTCCAGCGGGGGGTCTGCCGAGCAGTACTTC.

V usage is TRBV20-1 and J usage is TRBJ1-2, with D uncertain. The CDR3 sequence is 16 residues long. Looked up from germline, CDR1 is DFQATT and CDR2 is SNEGSKA (reference sequence). Trimming removed 6 bases at V and 4 bases at J, with 24 bases between. The CDR3 sequence: CSASNANLAGSYGYTF. The CDR3 DNA is TGCAGTGCCTCTAATGCGAACTTAGCAGGCAGCTATGGCTACACCTTC.

The J gene is TRBJ1-2, the V gene TRBV20-1, with D hard to call. Per germline, CDR1 DFQATT and CDR2 SNEGSKA (reference sequence). The CDR3 has 12 residues. V lost 0 bases and J lost 8, with 10 bases in between. CDR3 in amino acids: CSARDQSGGYTF. In DNA, the CDR3 is TGCAGTGCTAGAGATCAGTCGGGGGGCTACACCTTC.

The chain uses TRBV5-6 and TRBJ1-4; 8 bases are a match to TRBD1. Germline CDR1 is SGHDT and CDR2 is YYEEEE. This CDR3 region has 14 residues. Trimming removed 4 bases from V and 6 bases from J; junction bases left unmatched: 5. The CDR3 loop is CASSVQGEDEKLFF. For the CDR3, the DNA is TGTGCCAGCAGCGTACAGGGGGAGGATGAAAAACTGTTTTTT.

The CDR3 DNA is TGTGCCAGCAGACTCGGGACAGTTAATTCACCCCTCCACTTT. It specifies CASRLGTVNSPLHF. This rearrangement joins TRBV2 to TRBJ1-6, with TRBD1 matching over 7 bases. The CDR3 has 14 residues. CDR1 and CDR2 (germline): SNHLY, FYNNEI. With V trimmed by 6 bases and J by 6 bases, 5 bases remained unmatched.

V is TRBV27 and J is TRBJ2-7; maybe TRBD2 (6 bases). The germline V and J ends were trimmed by 0 bases and 9 bases, with 12 bases remaining between them. The CDR3 contains 13 residues. CDR1 and CDR2 (germline): MNHEY, SMNVEV (reference sequence). CDR3 nucleotides: TGTGCCAGCAGTTTATCGATTGGAGCGGGGCAGTACTTC. It translates to CASSLSIGAGQYF.

This rearrangement joins TRBV5-1 to TRBJ2-3, with 9 bases matching TRBD2. The CDR3 loop spans 16 amino acids. CDR1 is SGHRS, CDR2 YFSETQ, per germline. V trimming: 2 bases; J trimming: 1 base; junction bases outside the gene matches: 5. Here the CDR3 reads CASSFGLAKGTDTQYF. CDR3 nucleotide sequence: TGCGCCAGCAGCTTCGGACTAGCGAAGGGCACAGATACGCAGTATTTT.

The chain has TRBV7-3 and TRBJ2-7, with 8 bases fitting TRBD1. Germline V lookup: CDR1 SGHTA, CDR2 FQGTGA. The CDR3 sequence is 15 residues long. After removal of 3 bases from V and 0 bases from J, the junction contained 4 bases not matched to a gene. CDR3 protein: CASSFNRGSSYEQYF. In DNA, the CDR3 is TGTGCCAGCAGCTTCAACAGGGGGAGCTCCTACGAGCAGTACTTC.

This chain links TRBV29-1 with TRBJ2-5, with 9 bases aligning to TRBD1. J gave up 5 bases and V 2 bases, and 9 bases lay outside the gene matches. CDR3 length equals 15 residues. The germline gives CDR1 SQVTM, CDR2 ANQGSEA. This CDR3 reads CSVEKGTGRRETQYF. Here the CDR3 DNA reads TGCAGCGTTGAAAAGGGGACAGGGAGACGGGAGACCCAGTACTTC. The complete variable domain, with remaining parts taken from reference TRBV29-1 and TRBJ2-5, reads SAVISQKPSRDICQRGTSLTIQCQVDSQVTMMFWYRQQPGQSLTLIATANQGSEATYESGFVIDKFPISRPNLTFSTLTVSNMSPEDSSIYLCSVEKGTGRRETQYFGPGTRLLVL.

V gene TRBV30 combines with J gene TRBJ1-1; D might be TRBD1 (6 bases). The V gene lost 0 bases and the J gene lost 6 bases, with 14 bases spanning the gap. The germline CDR1 and CDR2 sequences are GTSNPN and SVGIG (reference sequence). The CDR3 contains 14 residues. The DNA for the CDR3 is TGTGCCTGGAGTGTAATGGGGGGCGGACCTGAAGCTTTCTTT. Amino acids: CAWSVMGGGPEAFF.

CDR3 region: CASSDETGLGTQYF. The CDR3 DNA reads TGCGCCAGCAGCGACGAGACAGGGCTGGGGACGCAGTATTTT. The gene calls are TRBV5-1 and TRBJ2-3; 7 bases are shared with TRBD1. The CDR3 runs to 14 residues. After removal of 4 bases from V and 9 bases from J, the junction contained 11 bases not matched to a gene. Per the germline V gene, CDR1 is SGHRS and CDR2 is YFSETQ.

The genes are TRBV9 and TRBJ1-1, with D unresolved. Looked up from germline, CDR1 is SGDLS and CDR2 is YYNGEE. The CDR3 covers 13 residues. V was clipped by 0 bases and J by 2 bases, with 5 bases between them. This chain's CDR3 is CASSVVANTEAFF. In nucleotides, the CDR3 is TGTGCCAGCAGCGTAGTGGCTAACACTGAAGCTTTCTTT.

The chain carries TRBV12-3 or TRBV12-4 and TRBJ2-5; 7 positions match TRBD1. CDR3 length equals 13 residues. V lost 6 bases to trimming and J lost 5 bases; unmatched junction nucleotides: 6. The CDR3 coding sequence is TGTGCCAGCAGCCCGGACAGGCCGGAGACCCAGTACTTC. Translating it yields CASSPDRPETQYF.

This rearrangement joins TRBV28 to TRBJ2-1; D is possibly TRBD2 (6 bases). Germline V gives CDR1 MDHEN, CDR2 SYDVKM. The CDR3 is made up of 14 amino acids. The V and J ends lost 2 bases and 4 bases respectively, with 9 bases between them. The CDR3 is CASSLAGLYNEQFF. The CDR3 bases are TGTGCCAGCAGTTTAGCGGGGTTATACAATGAGCAGTTCTTC.

The chain links TRBV20-1 to TRBJ2-7; a weak D match, TRBD2 (6 bases). Trimming pared 7 bases from V and 7 bases from J, leaving 14 bases between. The CDR3 extends over 11 amino acids. The germline V gene has CDR1 DFQATT and CDR2 SNEGSKA (reference sequence). Here the CDR3 reads CSVTRSREQYF. The DNA of the CDR3 is TGCAGTGTGACTAGATCGCGAGAGCAGTACTTC.

The rearrangement links TRBV28 to TRBJ2-1; D remains ambiguous. The V gene lost 5 bases and the J gene lost 5 bases, with 4 bases spanning the gap. The CDR3 consists of 11 residues. Germline V gene sequence: CDR1 MDHEN, CDR2 SYDVKM. The CDR3 here is CASSTHNEQFF. DNA of the CDR3: TGTGCCAGCAGTACCCACAATGAGCAGTTCTTC.